This T cell receptor beta chain was sequenced for a study of T cell responses to AZD1222 COVID-19 vaccine. Whole-study findings and limits: At baseline, just a handful of AZD1222 recipients tested seropositive.

There are 13 residues in the CDR3. V was clipped by 2 bases and J by 4 bases, with 6 bases between them. Germline V gene lookup returns CDR1 MNHEY and CDR2 SVGAGI. Comment on this clone: Its antigen remains unidentified.

Profiled with immunoSEQ multiplex PCR; TCRdb holds only in-frame clones, not every one. The data contain about 42,000 clones, approximately 88% of them singletons. This clonotype was obtained from an adult who received the AZD1222 COVID-19 vaccine. V gene TRBV6-5 combines with J gene TRBJ1-5; the D is unclear. This specimen was peripheral blood, taken 28 days after the second AZD1222 dose. CDR3 loop: CASSYDPNQPQHF. DNA for the CDR3: TGTGCCAGCAGTTACGACCCAAATCAGCCCCAGCATTTT.